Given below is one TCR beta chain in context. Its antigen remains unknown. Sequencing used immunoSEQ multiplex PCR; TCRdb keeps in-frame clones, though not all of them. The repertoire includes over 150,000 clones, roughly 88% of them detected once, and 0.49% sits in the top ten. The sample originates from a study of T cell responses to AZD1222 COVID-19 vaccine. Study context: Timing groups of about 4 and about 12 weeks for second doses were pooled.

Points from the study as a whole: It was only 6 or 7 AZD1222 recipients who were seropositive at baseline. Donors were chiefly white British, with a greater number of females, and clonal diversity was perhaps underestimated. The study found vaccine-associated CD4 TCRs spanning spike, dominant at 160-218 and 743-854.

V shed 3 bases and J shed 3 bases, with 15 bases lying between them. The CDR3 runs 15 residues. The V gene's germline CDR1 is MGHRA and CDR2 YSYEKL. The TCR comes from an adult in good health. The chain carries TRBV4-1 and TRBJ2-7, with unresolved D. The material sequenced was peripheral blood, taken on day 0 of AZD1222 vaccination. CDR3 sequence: CASSQNPTAFYEQYF. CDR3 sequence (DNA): TGCGCCAGCAGCCAGAACCCCACCGCATTCTACGAGCAGTACTTC.